This T cell receptor beta chain is from a study of blood T cell repertoires in COVID-19. This table comes from immunoSEQ multiplex PCR, and its TCRdb copy is limited to in-frame clones, with some not included. This sample has around 94,000 clones, with 80% found just once. Germline V lookup: CDR1 SGHDT, CDR2 YYEEEE. The CDR3 is made up of 14 amino acids. Trimming removed 4 bases from V and 5 bases from J, with 16 bases in between. The rearrangement links TRBV5-6 to TRBJ2-7; possibly TRBD2 for D (5 bases). Specimen: peripheral blood. This receptor was taken from a human donor in a cohort sampled during active COVID-19. This chain's CDR3 is CASSPGPRENEQYF. DNA of the CDR3: TGTGCCAGCAGCCCGGGTCCCCGGGAAAACGAGCAGTACTTC.